This T cell receptor (beta chain) was retrieved from a study of PD-L1 blockade in urothelial cancer. This clone turned up a few times. Time point here: peripheral blood 6 weeks after treatment start. The V gene lost 4 bases and the J gene lost 3 bases, with 14 bases spanning the gap. The CDR3 is made up of 14 amino acids. Germline V gene lookup returns CDR1 SGHDT and CDR2 YYEEEE. Method: immunoSEQ multiplex PCR; TCRdb's copy keeps in-frame clones and lacks some. The profile covers just over 40,000 clones, with 80% to 90% appearing a single time and about 2.5% taken by the ten largest. Sequenced here: PBMCs, sampled around atezolizumab (anti-PD-L1) treatment. The sequence was collected from a man aged 65-85 years with urothelial cancer. The chain carries TRBV5-6 and TRBJ2-7; no reliable D call. The CDR3 nucleotides read TGTGCCAGCAGCCGAGCTACGGTCCACTACGAGCAGTACTTC. Protein product: CASSRATVHYEQYF.